What follows describes a single T cell receptor beta chain. Its matching antigen is unknown. The observed sequence ends 3 residues before the CDR3 terminus, with the missing tail filled in from the germline J gene. The sample is drawn from a study of Tregs in tolerant kidney transplant recipients. Findings and caveats of the study: Findings come from small patient numbers and require larger validation. Antigen-driven expansion was suggested because donor-specific Tregs expanded more than all Tregs in tolerant patients. This study did not directly address biological reproducibility. Some patients' samples used different primers over time, so nucleotide sequences weren't comparable.

This CDR3 is built from 12 residues. The ends were cut back, 5 bases at V and 2 bases at J, with 7 bases in the middle. Per germline, CDR1 DFQATT and CDR2 SNEGSKA (reference sequence). Profiling relied on immunoSEQ multiplex PCR, and the TCRdb table lists in-frame clones only, not all of them. The listing contains about 48,000 clones. The source material was CD4+ T cells from blood, sampled before the transplant. The chain carries TRBV20-1 and TRBJ1-3; TRBD1 might be the D (5 bases). The TCR sequence derives from a human donor who received a combined kidney and bone marrow transplant. CDR3 in amino acids: CSAWGAGNTIYF. CDR3 bases read: TGCAGTGCTTGGGGGGCTGGAAACACC.